This TCR beta chain appears in the sequencing data of a study of cytomegalovirus exposure and HLA in healthy donors. Healthy bone marrow donors made up the donor group. CDR3 length: 13 residues. Germline values: CDR1 ENHRY, CDR2 SYGVKD. Trimming removed 9 bases at V and 1 base at J, with 10 bases between. The primer mix had 60 Vbeta and 13 Jbeta primers. Repertoires were generated with immunoSEQ multiplex PCR, while TCRdb's copy carries only in-frame clones and drops some. This table has 200,000 to 250,000 clones, about four fifths appearing once. The chain employs TRBV10-3 and TRBJ1-5; perhaps TRBD1 as D (6 bases). The sequenced material came from PBMCs. The origin of this receptor is a woman in her forties in good health and CMV-seropositive. The CDR3 sequence is CAIGGGSNQPQHF. The CDR3 coding sequence is TGTGCCATAGGGGGGGGGAGCAATCAGCCCCAGCATTTT.